The 28 T cell receptor beta chains in this list originate from one sample, sequenced in a study of CD8+CD57+ T cells in acquired aplastic anemia. Genomic DNA, serving as template, underwent TCR beta VDJ and CDR3 profiling. TCRdb reanalysed the reads using MiXCR and keeps one entry per CDR3 protein. The table includes about 210,000 distinct CDR3 sequences, 60% to 65% detected once. Sample: sorted CD4+, CD8+, or CD8+CD57+ T cells (not recorded which) from PBMCs. The receptors originated from a human donor in good health.

This clonotype occurred a few times. The chain has TRBV7-2 and TRBJ2-3; a weak D match, TRBD2 (6 bases). CDR1 is SGHTA and CDR2 is FQGNSA in the germline V gene. V lost 8 bases to trimming and J lost 2 bases, with 17 bases between them. This CDR3 is built from 15 residues. CDR3 sequence (DNA): TGTGCCAGCTCACCGACGGGACTTATCACAGATACGCAGTATTTT. This translates into CASSPTGLITDTQYF.

The gene calls are TRBV12-3 or TRBV12-4 and TRBJ2-7; the match to TRBD1 covers 7 bases. The CDR3 runs 13 residues. Unmatched junction bases numbered 9, after V lost 6 bases and J lost 7 bases. In DNA form, the CDR3 reads TGTGCCAGCAGCGTAGAGTCACAGGGGGAGCAGTACTTC. Translation: CASSVESQGEQYF.

The chain couples TRBV24-1 to TRBJ2-1; 10 nucleotides line up with TRBD2. CDR1 is KGHDR and CDR2 is SFDVKD in the germline V gene. V was clipped by 4 bases and J by 0 bases; unmatched bases: 2. The CDR3 length is 16 residues. CDR3: CATSESSGGSYNEQFF. CDR3 DNA: TGTGCCACCAGTGAATCTAGCGGGGGCTCCTACAATGAGCAGTTCTTC.

V is TRBV10-3 and J is TRBJ2-7; D is possibly TRBD1 or TRBD2 (5 bases each). The CDR3 consists of 12 residues. Germline CDR1 reads ENHRY; CDR2 reads SYGVKD. Trimming pared 6 bases from V and 3 bases from J, leaving 9 bases between. In DNA, the CDR3 is TGTGCCATCAGCCAGGGAGTCTACGAGCAGTACTTC. The encoded protein is CAISQGVYEQYF.

This chain joins TRBV20-1 and TRBJ2-5, with D possibly TRBD2 on 5 matching bases. Trimming cost V 3 bases and J 4 bases, with 15 bases left between them. The CDR3 extends over 14 amino acids. Germline V lookup: CDR1 DFQATT, CDR2 SNEGSKA (reference sequence). The CDR3 spells CSARSDLRAETQYF. The CDR3 DNA reads as TGCAGTGCTAGGTCCGACTTGAGGGCAGAGACCCAGTACTTC.

The chain uses TRBV19 and TRBJ2-7, with D unresolved. The CDR3 contains 14 residues. CDR1 and CDR2 from the germline V gene are LNHDA and SQIVND (reference sequence). Trimming cost V 8 bases and J 1 base, with 15 bases left between them. This CDR3 reads CASASTLDSYEQYF. The CDR3 region has the DNA TGTGCCAGTGCTTCAACTTTAGATTCCTACGAGCAGTACTTC. The whole variable domain, filled in from reference TRBV19 and TRBJ2-7, reads DGGITQSPKYLFRKEGQNVTLSCEQNLNHDAMYWYRQDPGQGLRLIYYSQIVNDFQKGDIAEGYSVSREKKESFPLTVTSAQKNPTAFYLCASASTLDSYEQYFGPGTRLTVT.

The V call is TRBV3-1, the J call TRBJ2-3; 12 bases are a match to TRBD2. The V and J ends lost 0 bases and 1 base, in that order; junction bases with no gene match: 11. The CDR3 is made up of 20 amino acids. The germline V gene has CDR1 LGHDT and CDR2 YNNKEL (reference sequence). The CDR3 DNA is TGTGCCAGCAGCCAAGATCCGTTCGGGCTAGCGGGGGGGGGCACAGATACGCAGTATTTT. This gives the protein CASSQDPFGLAGGGTDTQYF.

The chain links TRBV24-1 to TRBJ2-2; 7 nucleotides agree with TRBD1. Germline V gives CDR1 KGHDR, CDR2 SFDVKD. The CDR3 has 16 amino acids. The ends lost 3 bases at V and 1 base at J; junction bases unmatched: 4. CDR3 sequence reads: CATSDRRQGNTGELFF. The CDR3 DNA reads as TGTGCCACCAGTGATCGACGACAGGGGAACACCGGGGAGCTGTTTTTT.

The chain joins TRBV25-1 to TRBJ2-1, with TRBD1 identical over 7 bases. Germline V gives CDR1 MGHDK, CDR2 SYGVNS. This CDR3 has 17 residues. V dropped 4 bases and J dropped 0; count of bases not matched to a gene: 9. Here the CDR3 reads CASSGKQGQSSYNEQFF. The DNA of the CDR3 is TGTGCCAGCAGTGGAAAACAGGGACAGAGCTCCTACAATGAGCAGTTCTTC.

This clonotype was picked up one time. The genes are TRBV7-2 and TRBJ2-7; the match to TRBD2 covers 8 bases. The ends lost 1 base at V and 0 bases at J; junction bases unmatched: 2. In germline, CDR1 is SGHTA, CDR2 FQGNSA. This CDR3 has 15 residues. DNA for the CDR3: TGTGCCAGCAGCTTAGAGGGGACTAGCTCCTACGAGCAGTACTTC. Residues: CASSLEGTSSYEQYF.

The chain joins TRBV2 to TRBJ2-5; possible D gene TRBD2, 6 bases. The CDR3 has 15 residues. Between the trimmed V and J ends, which lost 3 bases and 2 bases, there was a span of 13 bases. Per the germline V gene, CDR1 is SNHLY and CDR2 is FYNNEI. CDR3: CASSDVTGGQETQYF. The CDR3, as DNA: TGTGCCAGCAGTGACGTAACTGGGGGGCAAGAGACCCAGTACTTC.

The chain has TRBV12-3 or TRBV12-4 and TRBJ1-2; D not resolved. Trimming cost V 5 bases and J 8 bases, with 12 bases left between them. The CDR3 is 12 residues long. In DNA form, the CDR3 reads TGTGCCAGCAGTCCGGTCGGCAGGGGCTACACCTTC. It translates to CASSPVGRGYTF.

About this clonotype itself: A much larger clone lies one base from this, so it may be a read error. No conserved phenylalanine or tryptophan ends this CDR3, so it is likely a read error. The rearrangement uses TRBV27 and TRBJ2-7; 9 nucleotides match TRBD1. The CDR3 runs 15 residues. V trimming: 6 bases; J trimming: 5 bases; junction bases outside the gene matches: 11. CDR1 MNHEY and CDR2 SMNVEV come from the germline V gene (reference sequence). The CDR3 coding sequence is TGTGCCAGCAGGAAGTGGGGGACAGGGACAAACGAGCAGTACTCC. Translated, it gives CASRKWGTGTNEQYS.

Remarks on this clonotype: With a much larger clone just one base away, this may be a read error. The chain uses TRBV5-4 and TRBJ2-2, with 7 bases matching TRBD2. The CDR3 runs 18 residues. Trimming removed 5 bases from V and 4 bases from J; junction bases left unmatched: 17. The germline V gene encodes CDR1 SGHNT and CDR2 YYREEE (reference sequence). The CDR3 sequence: CASRGSGGSGVSTGELFF. The CDR3 DNA sequence: TGTGCCAGCAGGGGGAGTGGTGGGAGCGGGGTGAGCACCGGGGAGCTGTTTTTT.

This clonotype has only a few counts. A read error is possible here, since a much larger clone lies one base away. J is TRBJ2-3 and V is TRBV6-4; 7 nucleotides align to TRBD1. Germline V lookup: CDR1 MRHNA, CDR2 SNTAGT. This CDR3 has 15 amino acids. Trimming cost V 2 bases and J 1 base; bases outside gene matches: 3. CDR3 sequence (DNA): TGTGCCAGCAGTGACCAAACAGGGGGCACAGATACGCAGTATTTT. Encoded protein: CASSDQTGGTDTQYF.

This chain uses TRBV7-9 with TRBJ2-6, with 7 bases identical to TRBD1. Germline CDR1 SEHNR, CDR2 FQNEAQ (reference sequence). The CDR3 loop spans 18 amino acids. V trimming: 6 bases; J trimming: 4 bases; junction bases outside the gene matches: 15. CDR3 DNA sequence: TGTGCCAGCAGTCAAGACAGGGCCACCCCCTGGGGGGCCAACGTCCTGACTTTC. This sequence encodes CASSQDRATPWGANVLTF.

In its sample, this clonotype was seen many times. The rearrangement uses TRBV29-1 and TRBJ2-1; TRBD1 agrees at 9 bases. J lost 0 bases, V lost 6 bases, and 6 bases had no gene match. This CDR3 is built from 15 residues. Germline V CDR1 and CDR2: SQVTM, ANQGSEA. CDR3 nucleotide sequence: TGCAGCGTCGTGGGACAGGGTGGCTCCTACAATGAGCAGTTCTTC. Its protein product is CSVVGQGGSYNEQFF.

This chain links TRBV27 with TRBJ2-7, with D possibly TRBD2 on 6 matching bases. V was pared by 5 bases and J by 2 bases, with 13 bases between. This CDR3 contains 14 residues. The V gene's germline CDR1 is MNHEY and CDR2 SMNVEV (reference sequence). As DNA, the CDR3 is TGTGCCAGCAGTCTTGTGGGGGGAGCCTACGAGCAGTACTTC. It is translated as CASSLVGGAYEQYF.

The CDR3 protein is CASSLSSGLSYEQYF. CDR3 sequence (DNA): TGTGCCAGCAGTTTATCCTCGGGGCTATCTTACGAGCAGTACTTC. The rearrangement uses TRBV27 and TRBJ2-7; D possibly matches TRBD1 or TRBD2 (5 bases each). V was pared by 0 bases and J by 4 bases, with 13 bases between. The CDR3 is made up of 15 amino acids. CDR1 and CDR2 (germline): MNHEY, SMNVEV (reference sequence).

The V gene is TRBV25-1, the J gene TRBJ2-1; 15 nucleotides align to TRBD2. In germline, CDR1 is MGHDK, CDR2 SYGVNS. This CDR3 region has 16 residues. V lost 4 bases to trimming and J lost 7 bases; unmatched junction nucleotides: 5. CDR3 sequence (DNA): TGTGCCAGCAGTGTCATTGGGACTAGCGGGGGGAATGAGCAGTTCTTC. It encodes CASSVIGTSGGNEQFF.

The chain couples TRBV2 to TRBJ2-2; D unresolved. The CDR3 contains 14 residues. V was cut by 3 bases and J by 5 bases, with 10 bases left in between. CDR1 is SNHLY and CDR2 is FYNNEI in the germline V gene. The CDR3 loop is CASSDSLNTGELFF. DNA for the CDR3: TGTGCCAGCAGTGATAGCCTAAATACCGGGGAGCTGTTTTTT. The entire variable domain, with the rest obtained from reference TRBV2 and TRBJ2-2, is as follows: EPEVTQTPSHQVTQMGQEVILRCVPISNHLYFYWYRQILGQKVEFLVSFYNNEISEKSEIFDDQFSVERPDGSNFTLKIRSTKLEDSAMYFCASSDSLNTGELFFGEGSRLTVL.

J is TRBJ1-5 and V is TRBV19; 8 bases fit TRBD1. The CDR3 consists of 16 residues. Germline V gene sequence: CDR1 LNHDA, CDR2 SQIVND (reference sequence). Unmatched junction bases numbered 6, after V lost 5 bases and J lost 0 bases. The CDR3 reads CASSFRTGPSNQPQHF. CDR3 nucleotides: TGTGCCAGTAGTTTTAGGACAGGGCCTAGCAATCAGCCCCAGCATTTT.

This clonotype was observed a handful of times. The chain carries TRBV29-1 and TRBJ2-2; TRBD2 aligns across 9 bases. Germline V gene lookup returns CDR1 SQVTM and CDR2 ANQGSEA. This CDR3 region has 14 residues. V gave up 7 bases and J gave up 4 bases; unmatched junction bases: 7. The CDR3 here is CSAGTSYLTGELFF. The CDR3 region has the DNA TGCAGCGCAGGGACTAGCTACCTCACCGGGGAGCTGTTTTTT.

The chain has TRBV7-2 and TRBJ1-6; D not certain. V dropped 1 base and J dropped 9 bases, with 13 bases sitting between them. The CDR3 runs to 15 residues. The germline CDR1 and CDR2 sequences are SGHTA and FQGNSA. CDR3: CASSLGLERASPLHF. CDR3 DNA: TGTGCCAGCAGCTTAGGCCTCGAAAGGGCTTCACCCCTCCACTTT.

This chain links TRBV9 with TRBJ2-1; 10 bases match TRBD2. J was trimmed by 6 bases and V by 0 bases; bases with no gene match: 3. Germline V gene sequence: CDR1 SGDLS, CDR2 YYNGEE. The CDR3 is 15 amino acids. Here the CDR3 reads CASSVASGGPNEQFF. The CDR3 DNA is TGTGCCAGCAGCGTAGCTAGCGGGGGCCCCAATGAGCAGTTCTTC. Full variable domain (remainder filled in from reference TRBV9 and TRBJ2-1): DSGVTQTPKHLITATGQRVTLRCSPRSGDLSVYWYQQSLDQGLQFLIQYYNGEERAKGNILERFSAQQFPDLHSELNLSSLELGDSALYFCASSVASGGPNEQFFGPGTRLTVL.

The rearrangement links TRBV29-1 to TRBJ2-5, with a weak D call TRBD1 (6 bases). The CDR3 runs to 14 residues. Trimming shortened V by 4 bases and J by 5 bases, and 17 bases separated the two germline ends. In germline, CDR1 is SQVTM, CDR2 ANQGSEA. The CDR3 nucleotides read TGCAGCGTTGGGGACAACCTCCGAGGGGAGACCCAGTACTTC. Translation: CSVGDNLRGETQYF.

V usage is TRBV14 and J usage is TRBJ2-1; tentative D call: TRBD2 (6 bases). V lost 0 bases and J lost 9, with 12 bases in between. The CDR3 contains 14 residues. Germline loops: CDR1 SGHDN, CDR2 FVKESK. CDR3: CASSQDLGSGEQFF. CDR3 bases: TGTGCCAGCAGCCAAGATCTGGGTAGCGGTGAGCAGTTCTTC.

The chain links TRBV20-1 to TRBJ2-7; 12 bases align to TRBD2. CDR1 is DFQATT, CDR2 SNEGSKA, per germline (reference sequence). J lost 4 bases, V lost 0 bases, and 1 base had no gene match. The CDR3 is 14 amino acids. CDR3 loop: CSARDGTSGYEQYF. The CDR3 DNA follows: TGCAGTGCTAGAGATGGGACTAGCGGGTACGAGCAGTACTTC.